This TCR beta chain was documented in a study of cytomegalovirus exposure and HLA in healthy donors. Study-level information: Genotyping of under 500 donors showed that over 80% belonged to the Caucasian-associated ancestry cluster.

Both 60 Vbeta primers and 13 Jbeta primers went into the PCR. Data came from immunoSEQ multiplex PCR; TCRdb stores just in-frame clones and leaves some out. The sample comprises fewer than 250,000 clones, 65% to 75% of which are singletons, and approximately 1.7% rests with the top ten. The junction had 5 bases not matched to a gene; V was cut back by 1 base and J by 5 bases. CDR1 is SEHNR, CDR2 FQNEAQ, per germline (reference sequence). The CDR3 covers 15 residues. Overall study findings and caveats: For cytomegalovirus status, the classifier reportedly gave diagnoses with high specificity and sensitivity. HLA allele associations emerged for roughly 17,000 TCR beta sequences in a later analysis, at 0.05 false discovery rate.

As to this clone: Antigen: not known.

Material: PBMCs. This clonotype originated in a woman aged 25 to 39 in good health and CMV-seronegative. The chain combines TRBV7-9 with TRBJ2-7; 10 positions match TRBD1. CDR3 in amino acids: CASSLGTGGRDEQYF. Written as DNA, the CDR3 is TGTGCCAGCAGCTTAGGGACAGGGGGGCGCGACGAGCAGTACTTC.